This T cell receptor beta chain emerged from a study of cytomegalovirus exposure and HLA in healthy donors. Primers: 60 Vbeta forward and 13 Jbeta reverse. Sequencing was performed with immunoSEQ multiplex PCR; in TCRdb, only in-frame clones are kept and a portion is missing. The sample carries about 62,000 clones, about 69% recorded once. Study-wide results and limits: Later analysis indicated greater clonal expansion among HLA-associated TCR beta chains than among equally common other chains. In a later analysis, V- and J-gene trimming of beta chains associated with a DCLRE1C missense variant, replicated independently. Several of the most significant clusters appeared linked to common viral pathogens, based on a later analysis. The only immune exposure information that was available was CMV serostatus.

About this clone itself: Its matching antigen is unknown.

This CDR3 is built from 13 residues. Trimming took 5 bases from V and 4 from J, leaving 10 bases between them. Germline V CDR1 and CDR2: SEHNR, FQNEAQ (reference sequence). Sequenced sample: PBMCs. The genes are TRBV7-9 and TRBJ2-3; D uncertain. The receptor was derived from a woman aged 30 to 39 in good health and CMV-seronegative. The CDR3 region is CASSTIRPDTQYF. The CDR3 DNA follows: TGTGCCAGCAGCACTATAAGGCCAGATACGCAGTATTTT.